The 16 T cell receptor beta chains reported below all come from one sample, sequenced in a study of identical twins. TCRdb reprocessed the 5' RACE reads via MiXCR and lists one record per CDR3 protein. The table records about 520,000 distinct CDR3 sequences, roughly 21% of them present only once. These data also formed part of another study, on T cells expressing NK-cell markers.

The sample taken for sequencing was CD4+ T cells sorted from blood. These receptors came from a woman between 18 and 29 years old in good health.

The CDR3 DNA reads as TGCAGCCTCAGGGATTTCAATAGCAATCAGCCCCAGCATTTT. Translation: CSLRDFNSNQPQHF. The chain combines TRBV20-1 with TRBJ1-5, with TRBD1 as a possible D gene (5 bases). Germline V gene sequence: CDR1 DFQATT, CDR2 SNEGSKA (reference sequence). CDR3 length: 14 residues.

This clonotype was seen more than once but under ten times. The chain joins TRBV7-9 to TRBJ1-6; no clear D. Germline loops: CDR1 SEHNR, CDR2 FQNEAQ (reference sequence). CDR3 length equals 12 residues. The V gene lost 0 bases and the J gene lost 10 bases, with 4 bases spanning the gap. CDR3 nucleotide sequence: TGTGCCAGCAGCTTAGCGGCCTCACCCCTCCACTTT. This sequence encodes CASSLAASPLHF.

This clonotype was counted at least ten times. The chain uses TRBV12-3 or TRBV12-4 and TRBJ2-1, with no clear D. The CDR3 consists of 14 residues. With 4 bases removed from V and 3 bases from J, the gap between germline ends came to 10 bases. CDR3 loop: CASSSLSDYNEQFF. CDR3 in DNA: TGTGCCAGCAGTTCCCTTTCGGACTACAATGAGCAGTTCTTC.

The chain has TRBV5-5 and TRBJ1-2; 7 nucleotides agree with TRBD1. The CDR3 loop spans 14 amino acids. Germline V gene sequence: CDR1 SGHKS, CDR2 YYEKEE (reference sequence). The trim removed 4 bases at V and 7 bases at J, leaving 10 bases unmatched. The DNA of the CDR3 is TGTGCCAGCAGCAAACTACAGGGGCACGGTGGCTACACCTTC. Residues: CASSKLQGHGGYTF.

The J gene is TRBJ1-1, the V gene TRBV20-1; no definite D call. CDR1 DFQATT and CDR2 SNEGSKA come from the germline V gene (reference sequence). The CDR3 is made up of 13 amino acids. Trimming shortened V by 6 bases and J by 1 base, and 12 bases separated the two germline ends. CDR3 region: CSAKAPENTEAFF. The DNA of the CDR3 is TGCAGTGCAAAAGCACCCGAGAACACTGAAGCTTTCTTT.

CDR3: CSASRAGVVGEQYF. CDR3 sequence (DNA): TGCAGTGCTAGTAGGGCGGGAGTTGTGGGAGAGCAGTACTTC. The chain is built from TRBV20-1 and TRBJ2-7; TRBD2 matches 7 bases. The V segment lost 3 bases and the J segment 7 bases; nucleotides outside the gene matches: 12. This CDR3 comprises 14 residues. CDR1 and CDR2 (germline): DFQATT, SNEGSKA (reference sequence).

The CDR3 protein is CASSYGGPVHF. CDR3 nucleotide sequence: TGTGCCAGCAGTTACGGGGGGCCCGTCCACTTT. V is TRBV6-6 and J is TRBJ1-6; D is perhaps TRBD1 (6 bases). The CDR3 is made up of 11 amino acids. The germline V gene has CDR1 MNHNY and CDR2 SVGAGI (reference sequence). V dropped 2 bases and J dropped 17 bases, with 10 bases sitting between them.

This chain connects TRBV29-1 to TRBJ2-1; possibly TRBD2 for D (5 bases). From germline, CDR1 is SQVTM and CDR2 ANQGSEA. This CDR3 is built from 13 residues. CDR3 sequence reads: CRVESGSNNEQFF. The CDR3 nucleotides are TGCAGGGTGGAGAGCGGATCTAACAATGAGCAGTTCTTC.

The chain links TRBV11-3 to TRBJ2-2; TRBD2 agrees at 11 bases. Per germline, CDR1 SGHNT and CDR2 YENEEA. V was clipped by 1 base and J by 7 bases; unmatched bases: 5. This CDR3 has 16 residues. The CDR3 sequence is CASSLGLAGGIGELFF. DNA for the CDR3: TGTGCCAGCAGCTTAGGGCTAGCGGGAGGAATCGGGGAGCTGTTTTTT.

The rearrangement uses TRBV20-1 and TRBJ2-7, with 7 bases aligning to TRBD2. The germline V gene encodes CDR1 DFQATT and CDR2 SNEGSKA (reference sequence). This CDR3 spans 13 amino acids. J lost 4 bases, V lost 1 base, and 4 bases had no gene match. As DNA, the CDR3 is TGCAGTGCTAGAGGGACTAGACCTTACGAGCAGTACTTC. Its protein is CSARGTRPYEQYF.

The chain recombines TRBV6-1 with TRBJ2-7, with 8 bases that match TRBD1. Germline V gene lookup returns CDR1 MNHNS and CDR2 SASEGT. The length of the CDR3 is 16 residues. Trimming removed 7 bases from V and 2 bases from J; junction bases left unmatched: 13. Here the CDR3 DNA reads TGTGCCAGCACCTTGGTCCAGGGGGCTCTTACCTACGAGCAGTACTTC. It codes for CASTLVQGALTYEQYF.

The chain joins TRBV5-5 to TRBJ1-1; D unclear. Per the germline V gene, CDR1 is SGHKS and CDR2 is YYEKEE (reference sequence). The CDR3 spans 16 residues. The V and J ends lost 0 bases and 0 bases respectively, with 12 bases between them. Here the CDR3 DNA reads TGTGCCAGCAGCTTGGGGCTTCAGATCATGAACACTGAAGCTTTCTTT. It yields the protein CASSLGLQIMNTEAFF.

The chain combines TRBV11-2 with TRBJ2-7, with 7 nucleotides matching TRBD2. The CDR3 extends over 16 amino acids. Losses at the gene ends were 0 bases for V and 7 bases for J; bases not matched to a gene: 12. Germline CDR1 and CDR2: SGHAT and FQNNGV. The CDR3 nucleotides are TGTGCCAGCAGCTTAGATTTCGGGGGAGGGGTGTTTGAGCAGTACTTC. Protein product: CASSLDFGGGVFEQYF.

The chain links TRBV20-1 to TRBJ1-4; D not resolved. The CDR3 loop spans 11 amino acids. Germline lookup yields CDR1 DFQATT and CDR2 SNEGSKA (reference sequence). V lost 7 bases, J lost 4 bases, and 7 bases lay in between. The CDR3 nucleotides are TGCAGTGGAGAATTTAATGAAAAACTGTTTTTT. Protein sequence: CSGEFNEKLFF.

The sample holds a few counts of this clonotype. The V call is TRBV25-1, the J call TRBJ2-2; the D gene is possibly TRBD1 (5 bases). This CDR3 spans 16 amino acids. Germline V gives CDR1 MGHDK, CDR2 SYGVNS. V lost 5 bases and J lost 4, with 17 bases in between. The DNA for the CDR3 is TGTGCCAGCAGTCGTCAGGGTATATTGTCCACCGGGGAGCTGTTTTTT. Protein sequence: CASSRQGILSTGELFF. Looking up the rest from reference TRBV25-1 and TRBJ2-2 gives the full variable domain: EADIYQTPRYLVIGTGKKITLECSQTMGHDKMYWYQQDPGMELHLIHYSYGVNSTEKGDLSSESTVSRIRTEHFPLTLESARPSHTSQYLCASSRQGILSTGELFFGEGSRLTVL.

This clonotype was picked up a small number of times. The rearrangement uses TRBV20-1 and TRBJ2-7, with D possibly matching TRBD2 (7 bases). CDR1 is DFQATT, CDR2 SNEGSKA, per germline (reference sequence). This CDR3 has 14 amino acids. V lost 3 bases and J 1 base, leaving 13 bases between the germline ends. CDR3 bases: TGCAGTGCTAGTAGGACAGCGGGATCCTACGAGCAGTACTTC. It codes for CSASRTAGSYEQYF.